The 26 T cell receptor beta chains listed next were all sequenced from one sample in a study of cytomegalovirus exposure and HLA in healthy donors. Data came from immunoSEQ multiplex PCR; TCRdb stores just in-frame clones and leaves some out. The top ten clones hold more than 14% of a sample with more than 45,000 clones, roughly 89% of them seen once. The sample comprised PBMCs. The receptors here all came from a young woman in good health and CMV-seronegative.

The J gene is TRBJ1-5, the V gene TRBV5-1; no clear D. This CDR3 comprises 14 residues. Germline V gene sequence: CDR1 SGHRS, CDR2 YFSETQ. V was clipped by 4 bases and J by 1 base, with 9 bases between them. The CDR3 region is CASSLGGSNQPQHF. The CDR3 DNA is TGCGCCAGCAGCCTCGGCGGCAGCAATCAGCCCCAGCATTTT.

The chain recombines TRBV11-2 with TRBJ1-1; tentatively, D is TRBD1 (5 bases). Per the germline V gene, CDR1 is SGHAT and CDR2 is FQNNGV. V lost 2 bases to trimming and J lost 6 bases, with 13 bases between them. This CDR3 has 14 amino acids. The CDR3 DNA reads as TGTGCCAGCAGCTTAACCCCGCAAGGGGCTGAAGCTTTCTTT. Translation: CASSLTPQGAEAFF.

The V and J genes are TRBV28 and TRBJ2-7; 7 nucleotides agree with TRBD1. J gave up 2 bases and V 7 bases, and 8 bases lay outside the gene matches. Germline-derived CDR1 and CDR2 are MDHEN and SYDVKM. This CDR3 spans 14 amino acids. CDR3 loop: CASNEGARAYEQYF. The DNA for the CDR3 is TGTGCCAGCAATGAGGGGGCTCGAGCCTACGAGCAGTACTTC.

This clone was detected only once. The genes are TRBV5-1 and TRBJ2-5, with 8 bases matching TRBD1. The CDR3 has 16 amino acids. V dropped 4 bases and J dropped 0; count of bases not matched to a gene: 8. The germline V gene has CDR1 SGHRS and CDR2 YFSETQ. The CDR3 DNA follows: TGCGCCAGCAGCCGGGGCACAGGGGGGTACCAAGAGACCCAGTACTTC. The encoded protein is CASSRGTGGYQETQYF.

The CDR3 nucleotides read TGTGCCAGCAGTTTTTACCCGGGACATAACACTGAAGCTTTCTTT. Encoded protein: CASSFYPGHNTEAFF. The J gene is TRBJ1-1, the V gene TRBV5-6, with D possibly TRBD1 on 6 matching bases. The ends were cut back, 5 bases at V and 2 bases at J, with 16 bases in the middle. The CDR3 is 15 residues long. From germline, CDR1 is SGHDT and CDR2 YYEEEE.

The chain joins TRBV25-1 to TRBJ1-2; a weak D match, TRBD1 (6 bases). This CDR3 is 16 amino acids long. The V end was cut by 5 bases, the J end by 4 bases, with 20 bases between. In germline, CDR1 is MGHDK, CDR2 SYGVNS. The CDR3 loop reads CASSPNIRDTAYGYTF. The CDR3 DNA reads TGTGCCAGCAGTCCTAACATCCGGGACACAGCCTATGGCTACACCTTC.

The CDR3 is CASSPSGGTYNEQFF. CDR3 nucleotides: TGTGCCAGCAGCCCTAGCGGGGGGACATACAATGAGCAGTTCTTC. V is TRBV2 and J is TRBJ2-1; 11 positions agree with TRBD2. The germline V gene encodes CDR1 SNHLY and CDR2 FYNNEI. With V trimmed by 6 bases and J by 4 bases, 5 bases remained unmatched. The CDR3 runs 15 residues.

The V call is TRBV28, the J call TRBJ2-1; 8 nucleotides line up with TRBD2. With 6 bases clipped from V and 7 bases from J, the junction kept 11 bases outside the gene matches. This CDR3 contains 15 residues. Germline CDR1 reads MDHEN; CDR2 reads SYDVKM. The CDR3 protein is CASSPLSGRGNEQFF. The DNA for the CDR3 is TGTGCCAGCAGCCCCTTGAGCGGGAGAGGAAATGAGCAGTTCTTC.

The rearrangement links TRBV5-1 to TRBJ2-5, with D perhaps TRBD1 (5 bases). The length of the CDR3 is 14 residues. Germline V CDR1 and CDR2: SGHRS, YFSETQ. V shed 0 bases and J shed 2 bases, with 8 bases lying between them. Here the CDR3 reads CASSLGAGQETQYF. CDR3 DNA sequence: TGCGCCAGCAGCTTGGGAGCAGGGCAAGAGACCCAGTACTTC.

This clone was seen a handful of times. The rearrangement links TRBV18 to TRBJ2-1; TRBD2 is a possible D gene (6 bases). The CDR3 totals 12 residues. The V gene's germline CDR1 is KGHSH and CDR2 LQKENI. V gave up 3 bases and J gave up 8 bases, with 8 bases separating them. The CDR3 protein is CASSPGGDEQFF. The CDR3, as DNA: TGTGCCAGCTCACCTGGCGGGGATGAGCAGTTCTTC.

This clone was counted a few times. This rearrangement joins TRBV5-6 to TRBJ1-5; 10 nucleotides line up with TRBD1. The CDR3 runs 14 residues. V shed 3 bases, J shed 7 bases, and the junction held 4 bases outside the gene matches. The germline CDR1 and CDR2 sequences are SGHDT and YYEEEE. This CDR3 is CASSSGQGRQPQHF. CDR3 DNA: TGTGCCAGCAGCTCGGGACAGGGGCGGCAGCCCCAGCATTTT.

This chain links TRBV7-9 with TRBJ1-3; 10 nucleotides match TRBD1. CDR1 and CDR2 (germline): SEHNR, FQNEAQ (reference sequence). The CDR3 extends over 16 amino acids. With 0 bases clipped from V and 2 bases from J, the junction kept 1 base outside the gene matches. The chain's CDR3 is CASSLAGQGAGNTIYF. Written as DNA, the CDR3 is TGTGCCAGCAGCTTAGCCGGACAGGGGGCTGGAAACACCATATATTTT.

The rearrangement joins TRBV2 to TRBJ1-1, with 7 positions matching TRBD1. Germline CDR1 SNHLY, CDR2 FYNNEI. With V trimmed by 6 bases and J by 5 bases, 6 bases remained unmatched. CDR3 length equals 13 residues. Here the CDR3 reads CASRLQGRTEAFF. For the CDR3, the DNA is TGTGCCAGCAGATTACAGGGGAGGACTGAAGCTTTCTTT. Full variable domain (outside the CDR3, taken from reference TRBV2 and TRBJ1-1): EPEVTQTPSHQVTQMGQEVILRCVPISNHLYFYWYRQILGQKVEFLVSFYNNEISEKSEIFDDQFSVERPDGSNFTLKIRSTKLEDSAMYFCASRLQGRTEAFFGQGTRLTVV.

This chain connects TRBV5-1 to TRBJ1-1; D is possibly TRBD1 (6 bases). The V and J ends lost 2 bases and 5 bases respectively, with 13 bases between them. Germline V gives CDR1 SGHRS, CDR2 YFSETQ. The CDR3 is made up of 14 amino acids. The CDR3 coding sequence is TGCGCCAGCAGCTTTCGGGGGGCCGGTACTGAAGCTTTCTTT. This gives the protein CASSFRGAGTEAFF.

The V gene is TRBV27, the J gene TRBJ2-3; 8 bases line up with TRBD1. CDR3 size: 16 residues. Germline values: CDR1 MNHEY, CDR2 SMNVEV (reference sequence). V lost 2 bases to trimming and J lost 5 bases; unmatched junction nucleotides: 9. CDR3 nucleotides: TGTGCCAGCAGTTTAATTTCGGGGACAGGAAGAGATACGCAGTATTTT. It is translated as CASSLISGTGRDTQYF.

The gene calls are TRBV6-5 and TRBJ2-3; 10 nucleotides align to TRBD2. The CDR3 totals 13 residues. The trim removed 10 bases at V and 6 bases at J, leaving 7 bases unmatched. Germline V gives CDR1 MNHEY, CDR2 SVGAGI. The DNA for the CDR3 is TGTGCCACCCAGCGGGAGGGCCTCGATACGCAGTATTTT. It translates to CATQREGLDTQYF.

The chain recombines TRBV4-1 with TRBJ1-5; 11 positions agree with TRBD1. CDR3 length equals 16 residues. CDR1 is MGHRA, CDR2 YSYEKL, per germline. The V segment lost 4 bases and the J segment 4 bases; nucleotides outside the gene matches: 6. The CDR3 reads CASSPADRGLNQPQHF. CDR3 sequence (DNA): TGCGCCAGCAGCCCGGCGGACAGGGGGCTGAATCAGCCCCAGCATTTT.

The V and J genes are TRBV6-5 and TRBJ1-2; D not certain. Deletions cut 5 bases from V and 7 bases from J, with 8 bases between. Germline CDR1 and CDR2: MNHEY and SVGAGI. The CDR3 is 11 residues long. CDR3 nucleotides: TGTGCCAGCAGTGACGGGGTTGGCTACACCTTC. Protein sequence: CASSDGVGYTF.

V is TRBV4-2 and J is TRBJ1-3, with no clear D. Trimming cost V 3 bases and J 4 bases, with 13 bases left between them. The germline gives CDR1 LGHNA, CDR2 YNFKEQ. The length of the CDR3 is 15 residues. The CDR3 region has the DNA TGTGCCAGCAGCCAGACTCGGGAGTCGGGAAACACCATATATTTT. Its protein is CASSQTRESGNTIYF.

This clone was seen a handful of times. The gene calls are TRBV28 and TRBJ1-5; the match to TRBD1 covers 8 bases. The CDR3 has 14 amino acids. The germline V gene encodes CDR1 MDHEN and CDR2 SYDVKM. DNA for the CDR3: TGTGCTGGAACCGGGACAGGTCTAAATCAGCCCCAGCATTTT. It encodes CAGTGTGLNQPQHF.

CDR3 amino acids: CASRDNGTPNTEAFF. For the CDR3, the DNA is TGTGCCAGCAGGGATAACGGGACACCGAACACTGAAGCTTTCTTT. This chain connects TRBV28 to TRBJ1-1; D is perhaps TRBD1 (6 bases). The CDR3 has 15 residues. CDR1 is MDHEN, CDR2 SYDVKM, per germline. V shed 6 bases and J shed 1 base, with 15 bases lying between them.

The chain couples TRBV10-2 to TRBJ2-7; D perhaps matches TRBD2 (6 bases). Germline CDR1 and CDR2: WSHSY and SAAADI. V shed 4 bases and J shed 7 bases, with 11 bases lying between them. The CDR3 is 12 residues long. The CDR3 loop reads CASSVEGIEQYF. The DNA for the CDR3 is TGCGCCAGCAGTGTGGAGGGTATTGAGCAGTACTTC.

V and J are TRBV11-1 and TRBJ2-3; D gene ambiguous. Germline CDR1 SGHAT, CDR2 FQDESV (reference sequence). There are 13 residues in the CDR3. Trimming shortened V by 1 base and J by 1 base, and 3 bases separated the two germline ends. The CDR3 nucleotides read TGTGCCAGCAGCTTAGGGCGCACAGATACGCAGTATTTT. This encodes CASSLGRTDTQYF.

Regarding this clone: The same CDR3 arises from other DNA sequences in this sample as well. DNA of the CDR3: TGTGCCAGCTCACCGGGGCCCAACTATGGCTACACCTTC. Residues: CASSPGPNYGYTF. The rearrangement links TRBV18 to TRBJ1-2; D might be TRBD1 (5 bases). V was pared by 3 bases and J by 2 bases, with 7 bases between. CDR3 length: 13 amino acids. Germline values: CDR1 KGHSH, CDR2 LQKENI.

This clone was observed a handful of times. V is TRBV19 and J is TRBJ1-2, with D perhaps matching TRBD1 (6 bases). CDR1 is LNHDA, CDR2 SQIVND, per germline (reference sequence). V was pared by 0 bases and J by 2 bases, with 7 bases between. This CDR3 has 14 residues. The CDR3 region has the DNA TGTGCCAGTAGTATAGACAGGGGAAACTATGGCTACACCTTC. Translation: CASSIDRGNYGYTF.

V usage is TRBV6-1 and J usage is TRBJ1-1; 8 nucleotides align to TRBD1. Per germline, CDR1 MNHNS and CDR2 SASEGT. The length of the CDR3 is 17 residues. With 2 bases clipped from V and 0 bases from J, the junction kept 8 bases outside the gene matches. The CDR3 loop reads CASSEHGTGYMNTEAFF. CDR3 DNA sequence: TGTGCCAGCAGTGAACACGGGACAGGTTACATGAACACTGAAGCTTTCTTT.